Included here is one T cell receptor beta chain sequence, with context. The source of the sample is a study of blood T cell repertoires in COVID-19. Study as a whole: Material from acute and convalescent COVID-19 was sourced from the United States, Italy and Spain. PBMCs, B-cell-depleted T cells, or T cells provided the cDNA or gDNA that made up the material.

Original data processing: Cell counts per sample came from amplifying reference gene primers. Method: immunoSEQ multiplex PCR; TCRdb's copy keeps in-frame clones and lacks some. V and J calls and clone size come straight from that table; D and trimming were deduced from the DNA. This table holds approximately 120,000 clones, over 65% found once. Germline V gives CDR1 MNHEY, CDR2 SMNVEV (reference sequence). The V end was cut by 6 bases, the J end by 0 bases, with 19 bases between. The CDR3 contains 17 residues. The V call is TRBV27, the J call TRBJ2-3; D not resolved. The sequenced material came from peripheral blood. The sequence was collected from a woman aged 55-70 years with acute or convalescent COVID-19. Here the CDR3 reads CASSPSRLKSSTDTQYF. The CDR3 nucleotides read TGTGCCAGCAGCCCGTCCCGACTGAAATCTAGCACAGATACGCAGTATTTT.